The rows below give T cell receptor beta chains drawn from one sample of a study of blood T cell repertoires in COVID-19. Sequencing was performed with immunoSEQ multiplex PCR; in TCRdb, only in-frame clones are kept and a portion is missing. The sample holds tens of thousands of clones, roughly 90% seen once. Specimen: peripheral blood. The source of these receptors is a man in his sixties with COVID-19, enrolled during active disease. The CDR3 runs from the conserved cysteine through the conserved F or W. D genes are given only for firm matches. The size field is filled for only some rows; it gives once, few, many or a size class.

clone_size	d_call	j_call	v_call	cdr3_aa	cdr3_nt
.	.	TRBJ2-1	TRBV12-1	CASSFQGYNEQFF	TGTGCCAGCAGCTTTCAGGGGTACAATGAGCAGTTCTTC
.	.	TRBJ1-1	TRBV28	CASNDLGDTEAFF	TGTGCCAGCAACGATTTAGGGGACACTGAAGCTTTCTTT
.	.	TRBJ2-2	TRBV11-3	CASSFLQGTGELFF	TGTGCCAGCAGCTTCCTACAGGGTACCGGGGAGCTGTTTTTT
.	TRBD2	TRBJ2-7	TRBV9	CASSAGLAGTYEQYF	TGTGCCAGCAGCGCAGGACTAGCGGGTACCTACGAGCAGTACTTC
once	.	TRBJ2-7	TRBV2	CASCWSRGGEQYF	TGTGCCAGCTGCTGGTCCCGAGGGGGCGAGCAGTACTTC
.	TRBD1	TRBJ2-7	TRBV6-1	CASSAPPGQGAYEQYF	TGTGCCAGCAGTGCCCCCCCGGGACAGGGGGCCTACGAGCAGTACTTC
.	.	TRBJ1-1	TRBV18	CASSLAQGDTEAFF	TGTGCCAGCTCACTTGCACAGGGTGATACTGAAGCTTTCTTT
.	TRBD1	TRBJ1-2	TRBV6-5	CASSYARTGQRYTF	TGTGCCAGCAGTTACGCCCGGACAGGCCAGCGCTACACCTTC
.	.	TRBJ2-2	TRBV6-5	CASSLEIPGGELFF	TGTGCCAGCAGTCTTGAAATACCCGGCGGGGAGCTGTTTTTT
.	TRBD2	TRBJ2-1	TRBV4-1	CASTSGGLAGDNEQFF	TGCGCCAGCACCTCAGGGGGACTAGCCGGAGACAATGAGCAGTTCTTC
.	.	TRBJ2-3	TRBV9	CASSAERTTDTQYF	TGTGCCAGCAGCGCGGAGCGGACCACAGATACGCAGTATTTT
few	.	TRBJ2-1	TRBV11-3	CASSPYDSYNEQFF	TGTGCCAGCAGCCCCTACGACAGCTACAATGAGCAGTTCTTC
.	.	TRBJ2-1	TRBV9	CASRSTVPRDNNEQFF	TGTGCCAGCAGGTCGACGGTCCCCAGGGACAACAATGAGCAGTTCTTC
.	.	TRBJ2-5	TRBV3-1/TRBV3-2	CASSPDSKETQYF	TGTGCCAGCAGCCCGGACAGCAAAGAGACCCAGTACTTC
.	TRBD2	TRBJ2-2	TRBV6-5	CASNQREVAGELFF	TGTGCCAGCAATCAGCGGGAGGTCGCCGGGGAGCTGTTTTTT
.	.	TRBJ2-7	TRBV7-2	CASSYGYGAQRVYEQYF	TGTGCCAGCAGCTACGGTTACGGAGCCCAGAGGGTTTACGAGCAGTACTTC
.	.	TRBJ2-5	TRBV18	CASSPDRQETQYF	TGTGCCAGCTCACCCGACAGACAAGAGACCCAGTACTTC
.	TRBD1	TRBJ1-1	TRBV10-3	CASIEGADTEAFF	TGTGCCAGTATCGAGGGGGCGGACACTGAAGCTTTCTTT
.	.	TRBJ1-2	TRBV3-1/TRBV3-2	CASSQDLEGYGYTF	TGTGCCAGCAGCCAAGATTTGGAGGGCTATGGCTACACCTTC
.	.	TRBJ1-4	TRBV6-6	CASVDGNDEKLFF	TGTGCCAGCGTCGACGGGAATGATGAAAAACTGTTTTTT
.	TRBD2	TRBJ2-1	TRBV11-2	CASSLQGLAGEREQFF	TGTGCCAGCAGCTTACAGGGACTAGCGGGAGAGCGCGAGCAGTTCTTC
.	TRBD2	TRBJ2-1	TRBV19	CASSPGRGREGDTNEQFF	TGTGCCAGTAGTCCCGGGAGGGGGCGGGAGGGAGATACGAATGAGCAGTTCTTC
few	.	TRBJ2-1	TRBV12-3/TRBV12-4	CASSPQYNEQFF	TGTGCCAGCAGCCCCCAGTACAATGAGCAGTTCTTC
.	TRBD1	TRBJ2-2	TRBV29-1	CSVRPTGGRTNTGELFF	TGCAGCGTCCGCCCGACAGGGGGAAGGACGAACACCGGGGAGCTGTTTTTT
.	.	TRBJ2-3	TRBV5-1	CASSLAFRGRERSRTDTQYF	TGCGCCAGCAGCTTGGCCTTCAGGGGGCGGGAGAGGTCCCGCACAGATACGCAGTATTTT
.	TRBD2	TRBJ2-1	TRBV28	CASNTGTSSLHEQFF	TGTGCCAGCAATACGGGGACTAGCAGTCTACACGAGCAGTTCTTC
once	TRBD1	TRBJ1-2	TRBV5-5	CASSIGGADYGYTF	TGTGCCAGCAGTATAGGGGGCGCAGACTATGGCTACACCTTC
.	.	TRBJ2-7	TRBV2	CASKQEPKSYEQYF	TGTGCCAGCAAGCAGGAACCAAAGAGTTACGAGCAGTACTTC
once	TRBD2	TRBJ2-1	TRBV15	CATSRDSGSREQFF	TGTGCCACCAGCAGAGATAGCGGGAGTCGGGAGCAGTTCTTC
.	.	TRBJ2-7	TRBV5-1	CASTVTGDQSAEQYF	TGCGCCAGCACCGTTACGGGAGATCAGTCAGCCGAGCAGTACTTC
.	TRBD2	TRBJ2-2	TRBV25-1	CASSEIAGGETGELFF	TGTGCCAGCAGTGAGATAGCGGGAGGGGAAACCGGGGAGCTGTTTTTT
.	.	TRBJ1-6	TRBV12-3/TRBV12-4	CASSLSVSPLHF	TGTGCCAGCAGTTTATCCGTTTCACCCCTCCACTTT
.	TRBD2	TRBJ2-1	TRBV7-9	CASSPGLADEQFF	TGTGCCAGCAGCCCCGGACTAGCGGATGAGCAGTTCTTC
.	TRBD2	TRBJ2-1	TRBV6-4	CASSRSGGEQFF	TGTGCCAGCAGCCGTTCCGGGGGGGAGCAGTTCTTC
once	.	TRBJ2-2	TRBV12-2	CASRLGWDREPRGTLPGELFF	TGTGCAAGTCGCTTAGGGTGGGACAGGGAGCCAAGGGGCACACTACCCGGGGAGCTGTTTTTT
few	TRBD1	TRBJ1-3	TRBV28	CASSSGQGGNTIYF	TGTGCCAGCAGTTCCGGACAGGGTGGAAACACCATATATTTT
.	.	TRBJ1-1	TRBV30	CAWSPSSRAFF	TGTGCCTGGAGTCCCTCCTCTAGGGCTTTCTTT
.	TRBD1	TRBJ1-2	TRBV7-9	CASSRTGQDYGYTF	TGTGCCAGCAGCCGGACAGGACAAGACTATGGCTACACCTTC
.	TRBD1	TRBJ1-2	TRBV11-3	CASSLQGDGYTF	TGTGCCAGCAGCTTACAGGGGGATGGCTACACCTTC
.	.	TRBJ2-7	TRBV3-1/TRBV3-2	CASSQDSGEQYF	TGTGCCAGCAGCCAAGATTCGGGCGAGCAGTACTTC
.	.	TRBJ1-1	TRBV7-9	CASTEYTVNTEAFF	TGTGCCAGCACCGAATACACAGTGAACACTGAAGCTTTCTTT
few	.	TRBJ2-7	TRBV19	CARAGAPSRELAYEQYF	TGTGCCCGGGCGGGGGCTCCCTCGAGAGAGTTAGCCTACGAGCAGTACTTC
.	.	TRBJ2-1	TRBV11-2	CASSLGESEQFF	TGTGCCAGCAGCTTAGGGGAGAGTGAGCAGTTCTTC
.	TRBD1	TRBJ1-6	TRBV7-2	CASSPRTGGGSPLHF	TGTGCCAGCAGCCCCCGGACAGGGGGCGGATCACCCCTCCACTTT
.	TRBD1	TRBJ1-6	TRBV24-1	CATLTYRGLNNSPLHF	TGTGCCACCCTTACCTACAGGGGGCTAAATAATTCACCCCTCCACTTT
.	.	TRBJ2-5	TRBV30	CAWSVLWRNQETQYF	TGTGCCTGGAGTGTACTTTGGCGGAACCAAGAGACCCAGTACTTC
.	.	TRBJ2-2	TRBV5-1	CASSLGNWEEGSGELFF	TGCGCCAGCAGCTTGGGTAACTGGGAGGAAGGATCCGGGGAGCTGTTTTTT
.	.	TRBJ2-7	TRBV28	CASSFVGAQAYEQYF	TGTGCCAGCAGTTTCGTGGGGGCCCAAGCCTACGAGCAGTACTTC
.	TRBD1	TRBJ1-1	TRBV30	CAWSPGQGVPEAFF	TGTGCCTGGAGCCCGGGACAGGGTGTCCCTGAAGCTTTCTTT
.	.	TRBJ2-7	TRBV4-2	CASSQDPAPSSYEQYF	TGTGCCAGCAGCCAAGATCCAGCGCCAAGCTCCTACGAGCAGTACTTC
.	.	TRBJ1-5	TRBV19	CASTSIRGPQHF	TGTGCCAGTACCTCAATTCGCGGGCCCCAGCATTTT
.	.	TRBJ1-3	TRBV11-2	CASSFEGSSGNTIYF	TGTGCCAGCAGCTTTGAGGGTTCCTCTGGAAACACCATATATTTT
.	.	TRBJ2-7	TRBV30	CAWSVLGDSYEQYF	TGTGCCTGGAGTGTACTCGGGGATTCCTACGAGCAGTACTTC